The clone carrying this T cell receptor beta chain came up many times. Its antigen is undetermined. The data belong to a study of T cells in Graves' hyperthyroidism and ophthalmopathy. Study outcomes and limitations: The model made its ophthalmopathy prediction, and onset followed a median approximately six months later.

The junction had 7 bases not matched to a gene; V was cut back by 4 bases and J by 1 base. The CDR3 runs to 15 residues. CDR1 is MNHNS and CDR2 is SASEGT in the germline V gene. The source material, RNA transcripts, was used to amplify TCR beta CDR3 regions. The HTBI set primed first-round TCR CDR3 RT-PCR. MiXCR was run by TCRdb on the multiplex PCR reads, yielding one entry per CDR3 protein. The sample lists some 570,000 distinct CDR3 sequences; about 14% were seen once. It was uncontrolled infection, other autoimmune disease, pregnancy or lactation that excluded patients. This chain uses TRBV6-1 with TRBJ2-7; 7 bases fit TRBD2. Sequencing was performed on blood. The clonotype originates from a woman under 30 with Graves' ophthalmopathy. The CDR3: CASSARTSESYEQYF. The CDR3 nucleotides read TGTGCCAGCAGTGCCCGAACTAGCGAGTCCTACGAGCAGTACTTC.